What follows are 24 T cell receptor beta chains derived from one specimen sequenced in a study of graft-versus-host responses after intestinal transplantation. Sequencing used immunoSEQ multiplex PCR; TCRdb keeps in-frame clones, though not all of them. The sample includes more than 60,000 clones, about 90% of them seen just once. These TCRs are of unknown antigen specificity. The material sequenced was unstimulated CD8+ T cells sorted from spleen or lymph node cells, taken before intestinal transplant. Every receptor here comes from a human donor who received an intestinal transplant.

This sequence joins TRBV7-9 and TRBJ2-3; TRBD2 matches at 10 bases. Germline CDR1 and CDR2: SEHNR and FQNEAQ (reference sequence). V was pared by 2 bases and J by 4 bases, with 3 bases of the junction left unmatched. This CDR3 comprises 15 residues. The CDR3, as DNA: TGTGCCAGCAGCTTAAGCGGGGGGGGTGCAGATACGCAGTATTTT. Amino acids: CASSLSGGGADTQYF.

The CDR3 sequence: CASSFQGVELFF. DNA for the CDR3: TGTGCCAGCAGCTTCCAGGGTGTAGAACTGTTTTTT. V gene TRBV5-4 combines with J gene TRBJ1-4; a weak D match, TRBD1 (5 bases). V lost 2 bases and J lost 12, with 11 bases in between. Germline V gives CDR1 SGHNT, CDR2 YYREEE (reference sequence). The CDR3 contains 12 residues.

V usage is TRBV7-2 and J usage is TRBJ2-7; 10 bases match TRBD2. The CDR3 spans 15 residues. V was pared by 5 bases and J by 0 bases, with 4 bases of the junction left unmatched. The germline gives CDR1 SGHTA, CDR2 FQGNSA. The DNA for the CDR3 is TGTGCCAGCAGCCCGACTAGCGGGCTCTCCTACGAGCAGTACTTC. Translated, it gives CASSPTSGLSYEQYF.

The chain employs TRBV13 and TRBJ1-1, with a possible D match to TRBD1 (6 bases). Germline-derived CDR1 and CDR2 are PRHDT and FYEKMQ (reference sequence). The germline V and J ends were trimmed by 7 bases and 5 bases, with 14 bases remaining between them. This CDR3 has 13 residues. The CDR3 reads CASTIQGRTEAFF. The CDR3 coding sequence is TGTGCCAGCACCATACAGGGACGAACTGAAGCTTTCTTT.

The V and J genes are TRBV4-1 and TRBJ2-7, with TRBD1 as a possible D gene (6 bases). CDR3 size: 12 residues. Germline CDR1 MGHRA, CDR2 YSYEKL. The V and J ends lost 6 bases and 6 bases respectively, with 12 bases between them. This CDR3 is CASRAGEGEQYF. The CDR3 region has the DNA TGCGCCAGCAGGGCAGGGGAAGGCGAGCAGTACTTC.

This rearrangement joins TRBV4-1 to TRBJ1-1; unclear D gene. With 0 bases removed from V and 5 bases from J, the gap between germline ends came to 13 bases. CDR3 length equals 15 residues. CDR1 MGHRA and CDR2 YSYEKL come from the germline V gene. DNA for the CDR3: TGCGCCAGCAGCCAAGATGGTCGGGGTTGGACTGAAGCTTTCTTT. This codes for CASSQDGRGWTEAFF.

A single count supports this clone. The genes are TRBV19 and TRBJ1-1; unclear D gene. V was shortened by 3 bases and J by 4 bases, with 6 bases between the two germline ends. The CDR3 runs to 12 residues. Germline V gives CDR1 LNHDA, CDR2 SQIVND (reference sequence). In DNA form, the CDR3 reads TGTGCCAGTAGTATCTACGGCACTGAAGCTTTCTTT. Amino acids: CASSIYGTEAFF.

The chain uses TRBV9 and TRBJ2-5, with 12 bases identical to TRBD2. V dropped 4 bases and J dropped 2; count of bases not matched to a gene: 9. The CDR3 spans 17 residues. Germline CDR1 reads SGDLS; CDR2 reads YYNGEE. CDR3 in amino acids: CASSPRTSGTSQETQYF. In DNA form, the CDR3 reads TGTGCCAGCAGCCCCAGGACTAGCGGGACATCTCAAGAGACCCAGTACTTC.

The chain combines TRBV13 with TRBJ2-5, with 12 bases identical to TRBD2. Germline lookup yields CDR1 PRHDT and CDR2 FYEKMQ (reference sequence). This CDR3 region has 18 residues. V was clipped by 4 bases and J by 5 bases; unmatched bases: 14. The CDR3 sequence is CASSSTGLAGLRGETQYF. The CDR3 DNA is TGTGCCAGCAGCTCGACTGGACTAGCGGGGCTCAGAGGGGAGACCCAGTACTTC.

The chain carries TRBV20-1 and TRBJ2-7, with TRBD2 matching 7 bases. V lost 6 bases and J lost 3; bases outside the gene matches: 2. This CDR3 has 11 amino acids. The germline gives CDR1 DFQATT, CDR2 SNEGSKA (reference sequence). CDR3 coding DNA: TGCAGTGCCGAGCGGGGCTACGAGCAGTACTTC. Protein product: CSAERGYEQYF.

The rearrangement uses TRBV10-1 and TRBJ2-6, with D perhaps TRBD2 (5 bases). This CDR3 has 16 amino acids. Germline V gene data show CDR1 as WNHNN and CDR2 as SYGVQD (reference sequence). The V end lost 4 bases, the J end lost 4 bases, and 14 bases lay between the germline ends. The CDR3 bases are TGCGCCAGCAGTGGGGTCGGACTGGGGGGGGCCAACGTCCTGACTTTC. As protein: CASSGVGLGGANVLTF.

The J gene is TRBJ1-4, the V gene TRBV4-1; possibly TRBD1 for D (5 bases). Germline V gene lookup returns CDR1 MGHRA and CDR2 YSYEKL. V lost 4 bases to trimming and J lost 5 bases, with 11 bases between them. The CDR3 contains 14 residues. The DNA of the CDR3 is TGCGCCAGCAGCCCTTATCAGGGAAATGAAAAACTGTTTTTT. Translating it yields CASSPYQGNEKLFF.

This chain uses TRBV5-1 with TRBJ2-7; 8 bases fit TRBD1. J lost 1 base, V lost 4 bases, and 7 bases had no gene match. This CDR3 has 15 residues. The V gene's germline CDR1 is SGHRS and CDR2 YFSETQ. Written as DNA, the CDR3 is TGCGCCAGCAGCCCCGACAGGGGTTCGTCCTACGAGCAGTACTTC. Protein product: CASSPDRGSSYEQYF. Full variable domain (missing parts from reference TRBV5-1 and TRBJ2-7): KAGVTQTPRYLIKTRGQQVTLSCSPISGHRSVSWYQQTPGQGLQFLFEYFSETQRNKGNFPGRFSGRQFSNSRSEMNVSTLELGDSALYLCASSPDRGSSYEQYFGPGTRLTVT.

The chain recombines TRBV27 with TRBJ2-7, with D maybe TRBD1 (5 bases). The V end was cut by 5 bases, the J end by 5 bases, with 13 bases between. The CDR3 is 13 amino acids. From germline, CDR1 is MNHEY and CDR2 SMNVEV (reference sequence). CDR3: CASSTFVGDEQYF. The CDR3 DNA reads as TGTGCCAGCAGTACTTTTGTAGGGGACGAGCAGTACTTC.

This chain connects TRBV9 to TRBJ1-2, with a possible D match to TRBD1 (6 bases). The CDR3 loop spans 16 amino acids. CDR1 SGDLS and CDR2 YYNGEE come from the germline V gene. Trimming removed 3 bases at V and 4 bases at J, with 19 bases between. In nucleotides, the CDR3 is TGTGCCAGCAGCGCCTCCAAACAGGGAAAGAGCTATGGCTACACCTTC. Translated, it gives CASSASKQGKSYGYTF.

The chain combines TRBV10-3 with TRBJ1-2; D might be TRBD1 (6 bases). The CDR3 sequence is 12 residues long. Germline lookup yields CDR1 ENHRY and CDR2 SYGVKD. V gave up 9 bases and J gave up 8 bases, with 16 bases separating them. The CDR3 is CAIQDSYEGYTF. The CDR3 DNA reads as TGTGCCATTCAGGACAGTTATGAGGGCTACACCTTC.

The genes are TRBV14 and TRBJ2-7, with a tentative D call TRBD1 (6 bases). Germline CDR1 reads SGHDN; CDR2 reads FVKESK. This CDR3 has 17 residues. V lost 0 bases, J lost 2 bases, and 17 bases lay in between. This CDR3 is CASSQEEFTGPAYEQYF. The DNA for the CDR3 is TGTGCCAGCAGCCAAGAAGAATTTACAGGGCCAGCCTACGAGCAGTACTTC. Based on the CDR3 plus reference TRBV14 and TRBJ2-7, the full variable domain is EAGVTQFPSHSVIEKGQTVTLRCDPISGHDNLYWYRRVMGKEIKFLLHFVKESKQDESGMPNNRFLAERTGGTYSTLKVQPAELEDSGVYFCASSQEEFTGPAYEQYFGPGTRLTVT.

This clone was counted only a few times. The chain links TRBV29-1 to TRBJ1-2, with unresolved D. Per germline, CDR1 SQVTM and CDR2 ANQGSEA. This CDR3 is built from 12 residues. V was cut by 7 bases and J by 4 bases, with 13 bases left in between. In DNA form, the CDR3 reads TGCAGCGCGATAACAGATTCCTATGGCTACACCTTC. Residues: CSAITDSYGYTF.

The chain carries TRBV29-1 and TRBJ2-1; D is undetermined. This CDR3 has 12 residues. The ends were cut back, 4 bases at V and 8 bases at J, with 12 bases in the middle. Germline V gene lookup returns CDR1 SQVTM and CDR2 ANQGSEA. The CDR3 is CSVVAVSDEQFF. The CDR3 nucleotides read TGCAGCGTTGTGGCGGTCAGCGATGAGCAGTTCTTC.

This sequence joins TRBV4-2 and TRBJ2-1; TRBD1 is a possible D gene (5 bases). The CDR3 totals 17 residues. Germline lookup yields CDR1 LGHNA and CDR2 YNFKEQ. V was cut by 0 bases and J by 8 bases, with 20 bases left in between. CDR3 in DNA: TGTGCCAGCAGCCAAGAGGGTGGCACCCAGGGCCTCGATGAGCAGTTCTTC. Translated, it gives CASSQEGGTQGLDEQFF.

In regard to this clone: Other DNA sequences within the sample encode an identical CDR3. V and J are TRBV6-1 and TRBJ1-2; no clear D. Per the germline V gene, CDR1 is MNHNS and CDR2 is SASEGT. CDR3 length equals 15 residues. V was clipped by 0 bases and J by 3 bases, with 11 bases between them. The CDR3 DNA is TGTGCCAGCAGTGAAGCCAGAGGGTCTCACTATGGCTACACCTTC. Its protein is CASSEARGSHYGYTF.

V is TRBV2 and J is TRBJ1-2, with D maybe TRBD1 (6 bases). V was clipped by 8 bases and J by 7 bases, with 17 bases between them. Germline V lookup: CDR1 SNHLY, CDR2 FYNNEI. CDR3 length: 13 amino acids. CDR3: CASPPGGPGGYTF. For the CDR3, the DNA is TGTGCCAGCCCCCCCGGGGGGCCGGGTGGCTACACCTTC.

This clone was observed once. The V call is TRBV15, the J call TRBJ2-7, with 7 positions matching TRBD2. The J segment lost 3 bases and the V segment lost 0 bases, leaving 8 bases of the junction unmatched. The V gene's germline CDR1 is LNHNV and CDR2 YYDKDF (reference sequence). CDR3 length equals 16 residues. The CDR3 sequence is CATSRDLAEKGYEQYF. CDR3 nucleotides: TGTGCCACCAGCAGAGATCTAGCGGAAAAGGGCTACGAGCAGTACTTC. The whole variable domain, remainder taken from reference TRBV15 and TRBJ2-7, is DAMVIQNPRYQVTQFGKPVTLSCSQTLNHNVMYWYQQKSSQAPKLLFHYYDKDFNNEADTPDNFQSRRPNTSFCFLDIRSPGLGDTAMYLCATSRDLAEKGYEQYFGPGTRLTVT.

This CDR3 is CASSLAGTRDGGYTF. The CDR3 DNA follows: TGCGCCAGCAGCTTGGCCGGGACACGAGATGGTGGCTACACCTTC. The V gene is TRBV5-1, the J gene TRBJ1-2; D possibly corresponds to TRBD1 (6 bases). Germline V gene data show CDR1 as SGHRS and CDR2 as YFSETQ. The CDR3 contains 15 residues. Trimming took 0 bases from V and 7 from J, leaving 16 bases between them. Drawing the rest from reference TRBV5-1 and TRBJ1-2, the complete variable domain is KAGVTQTPRYLIKTRGQQVTLSCSPISGHRSVSWYQQTPGQGLQFLFEYFSETQRNKGNFPGRFSGRQFSNSRSEMNVSTLELGDSALYLCASSLAGTRDGGYTFGSGTRLTVV.